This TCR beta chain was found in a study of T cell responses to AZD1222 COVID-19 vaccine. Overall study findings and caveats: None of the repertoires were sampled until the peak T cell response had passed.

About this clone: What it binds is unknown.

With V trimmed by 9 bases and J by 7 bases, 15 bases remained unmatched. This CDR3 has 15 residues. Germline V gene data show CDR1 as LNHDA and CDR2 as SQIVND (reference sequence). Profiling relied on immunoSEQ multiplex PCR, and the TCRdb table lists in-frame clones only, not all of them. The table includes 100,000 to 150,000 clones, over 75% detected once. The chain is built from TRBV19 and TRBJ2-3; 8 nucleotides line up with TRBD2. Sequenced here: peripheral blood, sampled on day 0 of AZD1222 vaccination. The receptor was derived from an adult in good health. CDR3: CASALERGGLYTQYF. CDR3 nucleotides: TGTGCCAGCGCCCTTGAACGGGGGGGTCTGTATACGCAGTATTTT.